This passage covers 17 T cell receptor beta chains from one sample sequenced in a study of identical twins. MiXCR, applied by TCRdb to the 5' RACE reads, yields one record per CDR3 protein. The repertoire has some 900,000 distinct CDR3 sequences, around 12% of them found once; the top ten carry around 1.6%. These sequences were also reported in another study, on yellow fever vaccine responses in identical twins.

The material sequenced was PBMCs. The receptors were gathered from a woman aged 18-30 years in good health.

This sequence joins TRBV24-1 and TRBJ2-1; possibly TRBD2 for D (5 bases). Germline loops: CDR1 KGHDR, CDR2 SFDVKD. The CDR3 is 14 amino acids. Trimming removed 3 bases at V and 7 bases at J, with 12 bases between. The CDR3 nucleotides read TGTGCCACCAGTGATCAGCGGTTGGGGAATGAGCAGTTCTTC. The encoded protein is CATSDQRLGNEQFF.

This clonotype was seen more than once but under ten times. The chain joins TRBV5-1 to TRBJ2-3; 9 nucleotides agree with TRBD1. Trimming cost V 6 bases and J 5 bases; bases outside gene matches: 7. The CDR3 consists of 14 residues. CDR1 SGHRS and CDR2 YFSETQ come from the germline V gene. The CDR3 DNA reads as TGCGCCAGCACGACGGGACAGGGCATAGATACGCAGTATTTT. This translates into CASTTGQGIDTQYF.

This clonotype was found many times. The chain joins TRBV4-1 to TRBJ1-2; D is ambiguous. This CDR3 has 14 residues. Trimming shortened V by 2 bases and J by 4 bases, and 11 bases separated the two germline ends. Germline CDR1 is MGHRA and CDR2 is YSYEKL. CDR3 sequence reads: CASSQSFVSYGYTF. CDR3 sequence (DNA): TGCGCCAGCAGCCAATCTTTCGTGAGCTATGGCTACACCTTC.

There are a few counts of this clonotype. This chain links TRBV3-1 with TRBJ1-1; no clear D. Germline V gene lookup returns CDR1 LGHDT and CDR2 YNNKEL (reference sequence). The CDR3 is 12 residues long. V gave up 6 bases and J gave up 12 bases, with 17 bases separating them. The CDR3 sequence: CASRPITHDSFF. DNA for the CDR3: TGTGCCAGCAGACCGATAACCCATGATTCTTTCTTT. The full variable domain, with the rest looked up from reference TRBV3-1 and TRBJ1-1, is DTAVSQTPKYLVTQMGNDKSIKCEQNLGHDTMYWYKQDSKKFLKIMFSYNNKELIINETVPNRFSPKSPDKAHLNLHINSLELGDSAVYFCASRPITHDSFFGQGTRLTVV.

This clonotype was seen only a few times. This chain joins TRBV10-3 and TRBJ1-2; D gene uncertain. Deletions cut 3 bases from V and 4 bases from J, with 15 bases between. The CDR3 extends over 15 amino acids. In germline, CDR1 is ENHRY, CDR2 SYGVKD. The CDR3 bases are TGTGCCATCAGTGATAGTTGGAAACCGATCTATGGCTACACCTTC. This encodes CAISDSWKPIYGYTF.

This clonotype was seen many times. The chain carries TRBV24-1 and TRBJ2-1; 10 nucleotides line up with TRBD1. Germline trimming cut 3 bases from V and 8 bases from J; bases unmatched to any gene: 6. Germline V gives CDR1 KGHDR, CDR2 SFDVKD. CDR3 length: 15 residues. The CDR3 coding sequence is TGTGCCACCAGTGATAGGGGACAGGGGACGGATGAGCAGTTCTTC. Its protein product is CATSDRGQGTDEQFF.

The chain employs TRBV29-1 and TRBJ2-1; TRBD2 aligns across 11 bases. The CDR3 runs 13 residues. Germline lookup yields CDR1 SQVTM and CDR2 ANQGSEA. V was clipped by 4 bases and J by 7 bases; unmatched bases: 3. The CDR3 loop reads CSVAGTSGNEQFF. The CDR3 nucleotides are TGCAGCGTTGCGGGGACTAGCGGAAATGAGCAGTTCTTC.

As regards this clonotype: At one end, the junction sequence differs from germline, possibly due to a read error. The rearrangement uses TRBV20-1 and TRBJ2-3; 7 bases fit TRBD2. The germline CDR1 and CDR2 sequences are DFQATT and SNEGSKA (reference sequence). The CDR3 runs 16 residues. As DNA, the CDR3 is TGCAGTCCTAGAGCGGGAAATTGGTATGGCACAGATACGCAGTATTTT. It yields the protein CSPRAGNWYGTDTQYF.

Many counts were recorded for this clonotype. This chain connects TRBV12-3 or TRBV12-4 to TRBJ2-3, with D maybe TRBD2 (6 bases). This CDR3 region has 17 residues. Trimming stripped 2 bases from V and 3 bases from J, with 18 bases between. CDR3 in amino acids: CASSLSPLALWTDTQYF. DNA for the CDR3: TGTGCCAGCAGTTTATCTCCCCTAGCGTTATGGACAGATACGCAGTATTTT.

This clonotype showed up many times. This rearrangement joins TRBV15 to TRBJ2-1; 11 bases are shared with TRBD2. From germline, CDR1 is LNHNV and CDR2 YYDKDF (reference sequence). The CDR3 extends over 18 amino acids. The V gene end was trimmed by 1 base and the J gene end by 4 bases; junction bases not matched to a gene: 9. The CDR3 is CATSRASGRSKGYNEQFF. The CDR3 DNA reads TGTGCCACCAGCAGAGCTAGCGGGAGGTCGAAAGGATACAATGAGCAGTTCTTC.

In its sample, this clonotype was seen a few times. The rearrangement joins TRBV12-3 or TRBV12-4 to TRBJ1-5, with 9 bases aligning to TRBD1. With V trimmed by 1 base and J by 5 bases, 9 bases remained unmatched. The CDR3 is 17 amino acids. The CDR3 protein is CASSLEFRDRGDQPQHF. The CDR3 region has the DNA TGTGCCAGCAGTTTAGAGTTTCGCGACAGGGGGGATCAGCCCCAGCATTTT.

V usage is TRBV2 and J usage is TRBJ1-2; D is unclear. This CDR3 region has 13 residues. With 4 bases removed from V and 3 bases from J, the gap between germline ends came to 9 bases. Germline V CDR1 and CDR2: SNHLY, FYNNEI. CDR3 DNA: TGTGCCAGCAGTGGTCGGGTTTACTATGGCTACACCTTC. This translates into CASSGRVYYGYTF. Looking up the rest from reference TRBV2 and TRBJ1-2 gives the full variable domain: EPEVTQTPSHQVTQMGQEVILRCVPISNHLYFYWYRQILGQKVEFLVSFYNNEISEKSEIFDDQFSVERPDGSNFTLKIRSTKLEDSAMYFCASSGRVYYGYTFGSGTRLTVV.

This clonotype was recorded at least ten times. The gene calls are TRBV3-1 and TRBJ2-5; D is possibly TRBD2 (6 bases). The CDR3 loop spans 15 amino acids. Germline V gene lookup returns CDR1 LGHDT and CDR2 YNNKEL (reference sequence). With 0 bases removed from V and 7 bases from J, the gap between germline ends came to 15 bases. The CDR3 reads CASSQDATREATQYF. The CDR3, as DNA: TGTGCCAGCAGCCAAGACGCGACCAGGGAGGCGACCCAGTACTTC.

This clonotype appeared a few times. This sequence joins TRBV15 and TRBJ2-6; perhaps TRBD1 as D (6 bases). V lost 1 base to trimming and J lost 4 bases, with 11 bases between them. Germline V lookup: CDR1 LNHNV, CDR2 YYDKDF (reference sequence). This CDR3 comprises 16 residues. CDR3 sequence: CATSRVGGVGANVLTF. In DNA form, the CDR3 reads TGTGCCACCAGCAGAGTTGGGGGCGTGGGGGCCAACGTCCTGACTTTC.

On this clonotype itself: The junction and the germline gene differ at one end; a read error may be behind it. This chain joins TRBV7-9 and TRBJ2-3; 9 bases fit TRBD1. Germline CDR1 SEHNR, CDR2 FQNEAQ (reference sequence). The CDR3 totals 16 residues. CDR3 protein: CASSSFGTGLTDAQYF. The CDR3 DNA sequence: TGTGCCAGCAGCTCCTTCGGGACAGGGCTCACAGATGCGCAGTATTTT.

The chain recombines TRBV9 with TRBJ2-3, with 7 bases that match TRBD1. V lost 2 bases, J lost 3 bases, and 6 bases stayed unmatched. This CDR3 comprises 15 residues. Germline V gene data show CDR1 as SGDLS and CDR2 as YYNGEE. For the CDR3, the DNA is TGTGCCAGCAGCGTCTGGGACAGAGCGACAGATACGCAGTATTTT. Encoded protein: CASSVWDRATDTQYF.

This clonotype was seen only a few times. The chain links TRBV10-3 to TRBJ1-2, with D maybe TRBD1 (5 bases). Trimming left V 5 bases short and J 2 bases short, with 12 bases between. There are 14 residues in the CDR3. Germline V gene data show CDR1 as ENHRY and CDR2 as SYGVKD. CDR3: CAISLNRQNYGYTF. CDR3 DNA: TGTGCCATCAGTTTAAACAGGCAAAACTATGGCTACACCTTC.